This T cell receptor (beta chain) came from a study of T cell responses to AZD1222 COVID-19 vaccine. Whole-study results and caveats: Seropositive status at baseline applied to only a handful of AZD1222 recipients.

Only in-frame clones appear in the TCRdb table, and some are missing; sequencing was by immunoSEQ multiplex PCR. The data hold 100,000 to 150,000 clones, with about 90% observed a single time. A note on this clone: Its target is not known.

The V end was cut by 2 bases, the J end by 2 bases, with 16 bases between. The length of the CDR3 is 17 residues. The germline gives CDR1 SEHNR, CDR2 FQNEAQ (reference sequence). The sample in question was peripheral blood, obtained on day 0 of AZD1222 vaccination. V is TRBV7-9 and J is TRBJ2-1; D is unresolved. This clonotype was obtained from an adult in good health. In DNA form, the CDR3 reads TGTGCCAGCAGCTTAAGAGACGCTAGGCGAACCTACAATGAGCAGTTCTTC. Its translation: CASSLRDARRTYNEQFF. Variable domain in full (rest from reference TRBV7-9 and TRBJ2-1): DTGVSQNPRHKITKRGQNVTFRCDPISEHNRLYWYRQTLGQGPEFLTYFQNEAQLEKSRLLSDRFSAERPKGSFSTLEIQRTEQGDSAMYLCASSLRDARRTYNEQFFGPGTRLTVL.